This is a list of T cell receptor beta chains from one sample in a study of blood T cell repertoires in COVID-19. Profiling relied on immunoSEQ multiplex PCR, and the TCRdb table lists in-frame clones only, not all of them. In the table there are about 23,000 clones, roughly 94% of which are singletons. Specimen: peripheral blood. All receptors derive from a woman aged 45-65 years with active COVID-19. Each CDR3 is given with its conserved first and last residue. The D gene is left open where the match is weak. Size values are once, few and many counts, or a class for expanded clones, and some rows have none.

J | size | D | V | DNA | CDR3
TRBJ1-1 | - | TRBD1 | TRBV28 | TGTGCCAGCAGTTCCCAGGGGGGATGGACTGAAGCTTTCTTT | CASSSQGGWTEAFF
TRBJ2-7 | - | - | TRBV5-1 | TGCGCCAGCAGCATTCGACAGGATTCTGGGGGTGAGCAGTACTTC | CASSIRQDSGGEQYF
TRBJ2-1 | - | - | TRBV18 | TGTGCCAGCTCACCATTATTATCGGGTTACAATGAGCAGTTCTTC | CASSPLLSGYNEQFF
TRBJ1-2 | - | TRBD1 | TRBV7-8 | TGTGCCAGCAGCCAAGGGACAGGGTCTAGCTATGGCTACACCTTC | CASSQGTGSSYGYTF
TRBJ2-3 | - | - | TRBV24-1 | TGTGCCACCAGTGACGCAGATACGCAGTATTTT | CATSDADTQYF
TRBJ2-7 | - | - | TRBV18 | TGTGCCAGCTCACTTCAGGCAGGCAGGGCAGACGTACCCTACGAGCAGTACTTC | CASSLQAGRADVPYEQYF
TRBJ2-1 | - | - | TRBV5-1 | TGCGCCAGCAGCCCCCGGGGGAGTGAGCAGTTCTTC | CASSPRGSEQFF
TRBJ2-3 | once | TRBD2 | TRBV7-9 | TGTGCCAGCAGCTTAGCCCTAGCGGGAGGCACAGATACGCAGTATTTT | CASSLALAGGTDTQYF
TRBJ1-1 | - | - | TRBV11-1 | TGTGCCAGCAGCCCCCAACTCCGCACTGAAGCTTTCTTT | CASSPQLRTEAFF
TRBJ1-3 | - | - | TRBV7-8 | TGTGCCAGCAGCCCTCTTCGCGGAGGGATGGGAAACACCATATATTTT | CASSPLRGGMGNTIYF
TRBJ2-2 | - | - | TRBV6-5 | TGTGCCAGCAGTTACGTGCACAGCACGAACACCGGGGAGCTGTTTTTT | CASSYVHSTNTGELFF
TRBJ2-2 | - | - | TRBV3-1/TRBV3-2 | TGTGCCAGCAGCCAAATTCTTAGCGGGAACACCGGGGAGCTGTTTTTT | CASSQILSGNTGELFF
TRBJ2-7 | - | - | TRBV5-1 | TGCGCCAGCAGCGCCCCGGGACAATTGGGGACCTACGAGCAGTACTTC | CASSAPGQLGTYEQYF
TRBJ2-3 | - | TRBD2 | TRBV10-1 | TGCGCCAGCAACCGGCGGGGGGTGTTT | CASNRRGVF
TRBJ1-2 | - | TRBD1 | TRBV6-5 | TGTGCCAGCAGCGATACCGGGACAGCTAACTATGGCTACACCTTC | CASSDTGTANYGYTF
TRBJ2-5 | - | - | TRBV5-1 | TGCGCCAGCAGCACTACCCCAGGGATCCAAGAGACCCAGTACTTC | CASSTTPGIQETQYF
TRBJ1-5 | - | - | TRBV28 | TGTGCCAGCTCCCGGGGTAGCAATCAGCCCCAGCATTTT | CASSRGSNQPQHF
TRBJ1-4 | - | - | TRBV6-5 | TGTGCCAGCAGTTACCTCCCGGGATCCGAAAAACTGTTTTTT | CASSYLPGSEKLFF
TRBJ2-7 | - | - | TRBV28 | TGTGCCAGCATCTCCTACCGGAGCTCCTACGAGCAGTACTTC | CASISYRSSYEQYF
TRBJ1-1 | - | - | TRBV3-1/TRBV3-2 | TGTGCCAGCAGCCGGGCAGGGGAGAACACTGAAGCTTTCTTT | CASSRAGENTEAFF
TRBJ2-1 | - | TRBD2 | TRBV6-5 | TGTGCCAGCAGACTAGCGGGGGGAATTGAGCAGTTCTTC | CASRLAGGIEQFF
TRBJ2-6 | - | - | TRBV5-1 | TGCGCCAGCAGCTTAACCACGAGCTCTGGGGCCAACGTCCTGACTTTC | CASSLTTSSGANVLTF
TRBJ1-4 | few | TRBD1 | TRBV5-1 | TGCGCCAGCAGCCCGGGACAGGGAAAGCAGGGGGGGACTAATGAAAAACTGTTTTTT | CASSPGQGKQGGTNEKLFF
TRBJ2-3 | - | TRBD2 | TRBV3-1/TRBV3-2 | TGTGCCAGCAGCCCCCACCCCGCTAGCGGGGGGGCAGGGACAGATACGCAGTATTTT | CASSPHPASGGAGTDTQYF
TRBJ2-2 | - | TRBD1 | TRBV28 | TGTGCCAGCAATACAGGGGGTGACACCGGGGAGCTGTTTTTT | CASNTGGDTGELFF
TRBJ1-1 | once | TRBD1 | TRBV6-5 | TGTGCCAGCAGTCCTACAGGGGGCCTTGACACTGAAGCTTTCTTT | CASSPTGGLDTEAFF